What follows are 7 T cell receptor beta chains derived from one specimen sequenced in a study of cytomegalovirus exposure and HLA in healthy donors. Researchers ran the PCR with 60 Vbeta and 13 Jbeta primers. Repertoires were generated with immunoSEQ multiplex PCR, while TCRdb's copy carries only in-frame clones and drops some. The sample holds roughly 140,000 clones, roughly 80% seen once. Material for sequencing was PBMCs. The receptor set was obtained from a woman in her thirties or forties in good health and CMV-seropositive.

The chain couples TRBV4-2 to TRBJ2-5, with 14 nucleotides matching TRBD2. Trimming took 4 bases from V and 4 from J; bases not matched to a gene: 5. The CDR3 spans 16 residues. Germline V lookup: CDR1 LGHNA, CDR2 YNFKEQ. The CDR3 DNA reads as TGTGCCAGCAGCCCCCAGACTAGCGGGGGGGCAGAGACCCAGTACTTC. Translating it yields CASSPQTSGGAETQYF.

This clone was detected only once. The chain combines TRBV29-1 with TRBJ2-5; D is perhaps TRBD1 (7 bases). From germline, CDR1 is SQVTM and CDR2 ANQGSEA. The length of the CDR3 is 15 residues. Trimming shortened V by 7 bases and J by 2 bases, and 20 bases separated the two germline ends. The CDR3 protein is CSGLGGTDYQETQYF. The CDR3 region has the DNA TGCAGCGGCCTAGGCGGGACAGACTATCAAGAGACCCAGTACTTC.

The chain joins TRBV7-2 to TRBJ2-1; TRBD2 matches 8 bases. There are 16 residues in the CDR3. The ends lost 5 bases at V and 9 bases at J; junction bases unmatched: 15. The germline V gene has CDR1 SGHTA and CDR2 FQGNSA. The DNA of the CDR3 is TGTGCCAGCAGCACCCTCGGGAGGGCCGTTCCCAGTGAGCAGTTCTTC. It specifies CASSTLGRAVPSEQFF.

For the CDR3, the DNA is TGTGCCAGCAGTTTACCTTCTGGGGCCAACGTCCTGACTTTC. This codes for CASSLPSGANVLTF. This sequence joins TRBV28 and TRBJ2-6; no reliable D call. Trimming took off 2 bases at V and 1 base at J, with 3 bases between the two ends. This CDR3 has 14 residues. Germline V gives CDR1 MDHEN, CDR2 SYDVKM.

The chain recombines TRBV11-2 with TRBJ2-7, with 8 bases that match TRBD1. Germline V gene sequence: CDR1 SGHAT, CDR2 FQNNGV. Trimming cost V 2 bases and J 6 bases; bases outside gene matches: 9. The CDR3 is 15 amino acids. CDR3 sequence (DNA): TGTGCCAGCAGCTTAACTCACTGGACAGGGAGCGAGCAGTACTTC. This codes for CASSLTHWTGSEQYF. The full variable domain, its missing parts supplied by reference TRBV11-2 and TRBJ2-7, is EAGVAQSPRYKIIEKRQSVAFWCNPISGHATLYWYQQILGQGPKLLIQFQNNGVVDDSQLPKDRFSAERLKGVDSTLKIQPAKLEDSAVYLCASSLTHWTGSEQYFGPGTRLTVT.

This sequence joins TRBV27 and TRBJ2-3; 7 nucleotides agree with TRBD2. With 7 bases clipped from V and 3 bases from J, the junction kept 7 bases outside the gene matches. Germline V lookup: CDR1 MNHEY, CDR2 SMNVEV (reference sequence). This CDR3 is built from 14 residues. CDR3 DNA: TGTGCCAGCATCGACGCCGGGAGGACAGATACGCAGTATTTT. Translated: CASIDAGRTDTQYF.

Notes on this clone: The sample has other DNA sequences that encode this CDR3 too. The rearrangement links TRBV4-1 to TRBJ1-6; 10 bases are a match to TRBD1. This CDR3 is 17 amino acids long. With V trimmed by 3 bases and J by 5 bases, 7 bases remained unmatched. CDR1 and CDR2 (germline): MGHRA, YSYEKL. The CDR3 DNA follows: TGCGCCAGCAGCCAGGCGACAGGGGGCGCGAATAATTCACCCCTCCACTTT. Protein product: CASSQATGGANNSPLHF.